This is a list of T cell receptor beta chains from one sample in a study of regulatory T cells in long-lasting Graves disease. TCRdb reanalysed the multiplex PCR reads using MiXCR and keeps one entry per CDR3 protein. The sample comprises around 400,000 distinct CDR3 sequences, roughly a sixth of which are singletons, and approximately 22% rests with the top ten. Here the sequenced sample was peripheral blood mononuclear cells (PBMCs), taken at new diagnosis, from a patient treated with antithyroid drugs. These receptors were collected from a female donor with Graves disease. The CDR3 runs from the conserved cysteine through the conserved F or W. The order of the fields is D gene, clone size, V gene, J gene, CDR3 DNA, CDR3 protein. A D gene is named only where the DNA matches it firmly. For some rows the clone size is stated as once, few or many, or as a class when expanded; others skip it.

D gene: NA; clone size: many; V gene: TRBV6-2/TRBV6-3; J gene: TRBJ1-5; CDR3 DNA: TGTGCCAGCAGCCAGGGAACGGGCAATCAGCCCCAGCATTTT; CDR3 protein: CASSQGTGNQPQHF
D gene: NA; clone size: many; V gene: TRBV3-1; J gene: TRBJ1-2; CDR3 DNA: TGTGCCAGCAGCCCCCTGTTTAACTATGGCTACACCTTC; CDR3 protein: CASSPLFNYGYTF
D gene: NA; clone size: NA; V gene: TRBV18; J gene: TRBJ1-1; CDR3 DNA: TGTGCCAGCTCACCACGTCAGGACCTATATTACGCTGAAGCTTTCTTT; CDR3 protein: CASSPRQDLYYAEAFF
D gene: NA; clone size: few; V gene: TRBV12-3/TRBV12-4; J gene: TRBJ2-7; CDR3 DNA: TGTGTCAGCAGTAACAAACAAAGGGGACTCTCCTACGAGCAGTACTTC; CDR3 protein: CVSSNKQRGLSYEQYF
D gene: NA; clone size: NA; V gene: TRBV6-2/TRBV6-3; J gene: TRBJ2-7; CDR3 DNA: TGTGCCAGCAGTCTCCGTGCGGGACCAGCCTACGAGCAGTACTTC; CDR3 protein: CASSLRAGPAYEQYF
D gene: NA; clone size: many; V gene: TRBV7-2; J gene: TRBJ2-7; CDR3 DNA: TGTGCCAGCAGCAGCCGGACCGCCTACGAGCAGTACTTC; CDR3 protein: CASSSRTAYEQYF
D gene: NA; clone size: NA; V gene: TRBV10-3; J gene: TRBJ1-2; CDR3 DNA: TGTGCCATCAGTGGTATAGGGAAGGCCTATGGCTACACCTTC; CDR3 protein: CAISGIGKAYGYTF
D gene: NA; clone size: many; V gene: TRBV20-1; J gene: TRBJ1-1; CDR3 DNA: TGCAGTGCTAGAGATGGCGGCAGCTCCATGAACACTGAAGCTTTCTTT; CDR3 protein: CSARDGGSSMNTEAFF
D gene: NA; clone size: NA; V gene: TRBV7-8; J gene: TRBJ1-1; CDR3 DNA: TGTGCCAGCAGCTTACTGGGGCATAAGGCTTTCTTT; CDR3 protein: CASSLLGHKAFF
D gene: TRBD2; clone size: many; V gene: TRBV20-1; J gene: TRBJ2-5; CDR3 DNA: TGCAGTGCTAGGAGCTTAGCGGGGCAACGCAACCAAGAGACCCAGTACTTC; CDR3 protein: CSARSLAGQRNQETQYF
D gene: NA; clone size: NA; V gene: TRBV28; J gene: TRBJ1-1; CDR3 DNA: TGTGCCAGCAGGTCACCAGGGTTGAACACTGAAGCTTTCTTT; CDR3 protein: CASRSPGLNTEAFF
D gene: TRBD2; clone size: many; V gene: TRBV30; J gene: TRBJ2-4; CDR3 DNA: TGTGCCTGGAGTAGAGCGGGAGGCGGAAACATTCAGTACTTC; CDR3 protein: CAWSRAGGGNIQYF
D gene: NA; clone size: many; V gene: TRBV27; J gene: TRBJ2-2; CDR3 DNA: TGTGCCAGCAGTTTGCAACAGGGAACCGGGGAGCTGTTTTTT; CDR3 protein: CASSLQQGTGELFF
D gene: NA; clone size: many; V gene: TRBV5-1; J gene: TRBJ1-2; CDR3 DNA: TGCGCCAGCAGCTTGTTGTGGGGGCGGCATGGCTACACCTTC; CDR3 protein: CASSLLWGRHGYTF
D gene: TRBD2; clone size: many; V gene: TRBV3-1; J gene: TRBJ2-3; CDR3 DNA: TGTGCCAGCAGCCAAGATCAAACTAGCGGGGAAACTTTT; CDR3 protein: CASSQDQTSGETF
D gene: NA; clone size: NA; V gene: TRBV12-3/TRBV12-4; J gene: TRBJ1-6; CDR3 DNA: TGTGCCAGCAGTCGGGACAAGGGGTCACCCCTCCACTTT; CDR3 protein: CASSRDKGSPLHF
D gene: NA; clone size: many; V gene: TRBV5-1; J gene: TRBJ2-5; CDR3 DNA: TGCGCCAGCAGCTTGGGGGCCAGGCAAGAGACCCAGTACTTC; CDR3 protein: CASSLGARQETQYF
D gene: TRBD1; clone size: NA; V gene: TRBV2; J gene: TRBJ2-1; CDR3 DNA: TGTGCCAGCAGGGGTCCAGGGGGCCATGAGCAGTTCTTC; CDR3 protein: CASRGPGGHEQFF
D gene: NA; clone size: NA; V gene: TRBV7-2; J gene: TRBJ1-1; CDR3 DNA: TGTGCCAGCAGCTTAGGTGCGGGGCCAGGTACTGAAGCTTTCTTT; CDR3 protein: CASSLGAGPGTEAFF
D gene: TRBD1; clone size: NA; V gene: TRBV19; J gene: TRBJ1-2; CDR3 DNA: TGTGCCAGTAGTGCTGACAGGGGAAACTATGGCTACACCTTC; CDR3 protein: CASSADRGNYGYTF
D gene: NA; clone size: many; V gene: TRBV27; J gene: TRBJ2-7; CDR3 DNA: TGTGCCAGCAGGGGGGGAGGTAACGAGCAGTACTTC; CDR3 protein: CASRGGGNEQYF
D gene: NA; clone size: few; V gene: TRBV28; J gene: TRBJ1-3; CDR3 DNA: TGTGCCAGCAGTTCCGGCATATCTCAGGGTCCCCGAAACACCATATATTTT; CDR3 protein: CASSSGISQGPRNTIYF
D gene: NA; clone size: NA; V gene: TRBV19; J gene: TRBJ2-6; CDR3 DNA: TGTGCCAGTAGTACCCCCTTTCTACTCAACCCCAGCTCTGGGGCCAACGTCCTGACTTTC; CDR3 protein: CASSTPFLLNPSSGANVLTF
D gene: TRBD2; clone size: once; V gene: TRBV20-1; J gene: TRBJ2-5; CDR3 DNA: TGCAGTGCTAGGGTCAGCGGGGGGGCCGTGACCCAGTACTTC; CDR3 protein: CSARVSGGAVTQYF
D gene: TRBD2; clone size: many; V gene: TRBV11-2; J gene: TRBJ2-1; CDR3 DNA: TGTGCCAGCAGGATTCAGGGCGGGGGGCAGTTCTTC; CDR3 protein: CASRIQGGGQFF
D gene: NA; clone size: many; V gene: TRBV20-1; J gene: TRBJ1-1; CDR3 DNA: TGCAGTGCTCCCGATAGGACCAACACTGAAGCTTTCTTT; CDR3 protein: CSAPDRTNTEAFF
D gene: TRBD1; clone size: many; V gene: TRBV29-1; J gene: TRBJ2-3; CDR3 DNA: TGCAGCGTTGAAGATCAGTGGACAGGGACAGATACGCAGTATTTT; CDR3 protein: CSVEDQWTGTDTQYF
D gene: TRBD1; clone size: NA; V gene: TRBV11-1; J gene: TRBJ2-1; CDR3 DNA: TGTGCCAGCAGCTCCCAGGGACAGACCTCCTACAATGAGCAGTTCTTC; CDR3 protein: CASSSQGQTSYNEQFF
D gene: NA; clone size: NA; V gene: TRBV25-1; J gene: TRBJ2-6; CDR3 DNA: TGTGCCAGCAGTGATCCATCTGGGGCCAACGTCCTGACTTTC; CDR3 protein: CASSDPSGANVLTF